The clone carrying this T cell receptor beta chain showed up just a few times. Its antigen is unknown. This entry belongs to a study of shared clonotypes between healthy human individuals. Background on the study: Per donor, CD8 memory used one plate, CD8 naive used two, CD4 memory used three and CD4 naive used three.

This table comes from immunoSEQ multiplex PCR, and its TCRdb copy is limited to in-frame clones, with some not included. The table lists about 79,000 clones, over 55% of them singletons. Broader study findings: Specimens sampled were limited to blood, with tissue repertoires likely differing.

The clonotype was recovered from a man aged 25-45 years in good health. The specimen was memory CD8+ T cells sorted from blood. The subset here: CD45RO+ cells pooled with CCR7-negative TemRA cells.

The CDR3 protein is CASSSSPEISYNEQFF. In nucleotides, the CDR3 is TGTGCCAGCAGCTCCTCCCCAGAGATCTCCTACAATGAGCAGTTCTTC. V is TRBV13 and J is TRBJ2-1; D ambiguous. Germline V gives CDR1 PRHDT, CDR2 FYEKMQ (reference sequence). The CDR3 consists of 16 residues. The germline V and J ends were trimmed by 4 bases and 0 bases, with 13 bases remaining between them.